Listed here is a single T cell receptor beta chain. Its antigen is currently unknown. The data were obtained in a study of response to subunit inactivated influenza vaccine. General observations from the study: Authors suggested few new T cells are recruited by each seasonal influenza vaccination.

The CDR3 sequence is 12 residues long. V gave up 4 bases and J gave up 6 bases, with 10 bases separating them. CDR1 is DFQATT, CDR2 SNEGSKA, per germline (reference sequence). A single record per CDR3 protein comes from TCRdb applying MiXCR to the RT-PCR reads. The table shows about half a million distinct CDR3 sequences, with around 25% occurring only once. The clonotype originates from a man aged 50-59 years who received an inactivated influenza vaccine. The specimen was CD4+ T cells sorted from PBMCs, collected 5 to 6 days after vaccination. The rearrangement joins TRBV20-1 to TRBJ2-1; D not resolved. CDR3 DNA: TGCAGTGCTACCCCCGGGTTCAATGAGCAGTTCTTC. It codes for CSATPGFNEQFF.